This T cell receptor (beta chain) appears in the sequencing data of a study of Graves' ophthalmopathy and Graves' hyperthyroidism. Study outcomes and limitations: The model flagged ophthalmopathy progression at more than 70% sensitivity and nearly 75% specificity.

This clonotype has a count of ten or more. The antigen remains undetermined. The CDR3 loop spans 12 amino acids. Between the trimmed V and J ends, which lost 6 bases and 8 bases, there was a span of 13 bases. The germline V gene encodes CDR1 SEHNR and CDR2 FQNEAQ (reference sequence). The authors amplified TCR beta CDR3 regions from RNA transcripts. Scientists carried out first-round RT-PCR using HTBI primers and then a second-round multiplex PCR. Each CDR3 protein is one row after TCRdb ran MiXCR on the multiplex PCR reads. Of about 380,000 distinct CDR3 sequences in the sample, 15% were seen once. Recruitment covered hyperthyroidism patients aged 18 to 65 whose new diagnosis was of under 2 months' duration. Other autoimmune diseases, uncontrolled infections, pregnancy and lactation each led to patient exclusion.

This TCR was recovered from a woman younger than 35 with stable Graves' hyperthyroidism. Sequences were obtained from peripheral blood. The V gene is TRBV7-9, the J gene TRBJ1-2; D gene unclear. CDR3 coding DNA: TGTGCCAGCAGGAGAGAACGCTGGGGCTACACCTTC. This encodes CASRRERWGYTF.